This T cell receptor (beta chain) is from a study of T-cell memory formation after mild COVID-19. Whole-study context: TCR clustering was largely donor specific.

The V gene's germline CDR1 is LNHDA and CDR2 SQIVND (reference sequence). The CDR3 totals 13 residues. The ends were cut back, 8 bases at V and 2 bases at J, with 13 bases in the middle. 5'RACE with constant-segment primers built TCRalpha and TCRbeta cDNA libraries with UMIs. TCRdb reanalysed the 5' RACE reads using MiXCR and keeps one entry per CDR3 protein. The sample has around 210,000 distinct CDR3 sequences, over 7.5% seen once. The clonotype comes from a man aged 18 to 30 who had mild COVID-19 (a few samples of this study predate the infection). Cell type and time point are not known. This chain uses TRBV19 with TRBJ2-7; D ambiguous. The material sequenced was PBMCs or a T cell subset sorted from them (not recorded which). The CDR3 sequence is CASRDRATYEQYF. The DNA of the CDR3 is TGTGCCAGTCGAGACCGGGCGACCTACGAGCAGTACTTC.